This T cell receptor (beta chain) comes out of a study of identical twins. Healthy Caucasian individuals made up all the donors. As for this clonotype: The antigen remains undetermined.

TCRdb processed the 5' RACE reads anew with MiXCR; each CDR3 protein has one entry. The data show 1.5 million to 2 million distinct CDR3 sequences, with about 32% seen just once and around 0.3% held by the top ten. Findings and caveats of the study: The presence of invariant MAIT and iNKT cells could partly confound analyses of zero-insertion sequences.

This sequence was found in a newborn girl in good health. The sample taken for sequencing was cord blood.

CDR3 loop: CASSYRTEDYGYTF. For the CDR3, the DNA is TGTGCCAGCAGTTACCGGACGGAGGACTATGGCTACACCTTC. The chain carries TRBV6-6 and TRBJ1-2; D remains unclear. V dropped 2 bases and J dropped 3 bases, with 10 bases sitting between them. This CDR3 region has 14 residues. The germline CDR1 and CDR2 sequences are MNHNY and SVGAGI (reference sequence).